This T cell receptor beta chain comes out of a study of blood T cell repertoires in COVID-19. For the study at large: In each case, the material was cDNA or gDNA derived from T cells, B-cell-depleted T cells, or PBMCs.

Original methodology: Amplification of reference gene primers was used by the study to estimate nucleated cell counts. The repertoire was sequenced with immunoSEQ multiplex PCR; TCRdb's copy has only in-frame clones and lacks some. That table furnishes V, J and clone size, whereas the DNA furnished D and trimming. The sample comprises around 700,000 clones, about 90% of which are singletons, and roughly 0.25% rests with the top ten. This CDR3 contains 13 residues. Germline V lookup: CDR1 SGHVS, CDR2 FNYEAQ. Trimming shortened V by 5 bases and J by 5 bases, and 9 bases separated the two germline ends.

The genes are TRBV7-6 and TRBJ2-2; D unresolved. Specimen: peripheral blood. The source is a young woman with acute or convalescent COVID-19. CDR3 sequence: CASSPTRTGELFF. The CDR3 region has the DNA TGTGCCAGCAGCCCCACTCGAACCGGGGAGCTGTTTTTT.